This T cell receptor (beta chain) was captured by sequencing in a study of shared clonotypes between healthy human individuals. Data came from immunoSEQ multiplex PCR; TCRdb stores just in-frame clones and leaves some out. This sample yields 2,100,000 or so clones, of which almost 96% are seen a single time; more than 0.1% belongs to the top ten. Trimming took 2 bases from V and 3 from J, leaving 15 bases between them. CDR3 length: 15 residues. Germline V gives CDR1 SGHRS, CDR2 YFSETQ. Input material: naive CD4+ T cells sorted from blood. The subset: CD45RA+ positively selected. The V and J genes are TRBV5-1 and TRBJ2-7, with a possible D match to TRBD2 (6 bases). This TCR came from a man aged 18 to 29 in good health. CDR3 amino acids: CASSLGSGAVYEQYF. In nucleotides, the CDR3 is TGCGCCAGCAGCTTAGGGTCGGGAGCCGTCTACGAGCAGTACTTC.